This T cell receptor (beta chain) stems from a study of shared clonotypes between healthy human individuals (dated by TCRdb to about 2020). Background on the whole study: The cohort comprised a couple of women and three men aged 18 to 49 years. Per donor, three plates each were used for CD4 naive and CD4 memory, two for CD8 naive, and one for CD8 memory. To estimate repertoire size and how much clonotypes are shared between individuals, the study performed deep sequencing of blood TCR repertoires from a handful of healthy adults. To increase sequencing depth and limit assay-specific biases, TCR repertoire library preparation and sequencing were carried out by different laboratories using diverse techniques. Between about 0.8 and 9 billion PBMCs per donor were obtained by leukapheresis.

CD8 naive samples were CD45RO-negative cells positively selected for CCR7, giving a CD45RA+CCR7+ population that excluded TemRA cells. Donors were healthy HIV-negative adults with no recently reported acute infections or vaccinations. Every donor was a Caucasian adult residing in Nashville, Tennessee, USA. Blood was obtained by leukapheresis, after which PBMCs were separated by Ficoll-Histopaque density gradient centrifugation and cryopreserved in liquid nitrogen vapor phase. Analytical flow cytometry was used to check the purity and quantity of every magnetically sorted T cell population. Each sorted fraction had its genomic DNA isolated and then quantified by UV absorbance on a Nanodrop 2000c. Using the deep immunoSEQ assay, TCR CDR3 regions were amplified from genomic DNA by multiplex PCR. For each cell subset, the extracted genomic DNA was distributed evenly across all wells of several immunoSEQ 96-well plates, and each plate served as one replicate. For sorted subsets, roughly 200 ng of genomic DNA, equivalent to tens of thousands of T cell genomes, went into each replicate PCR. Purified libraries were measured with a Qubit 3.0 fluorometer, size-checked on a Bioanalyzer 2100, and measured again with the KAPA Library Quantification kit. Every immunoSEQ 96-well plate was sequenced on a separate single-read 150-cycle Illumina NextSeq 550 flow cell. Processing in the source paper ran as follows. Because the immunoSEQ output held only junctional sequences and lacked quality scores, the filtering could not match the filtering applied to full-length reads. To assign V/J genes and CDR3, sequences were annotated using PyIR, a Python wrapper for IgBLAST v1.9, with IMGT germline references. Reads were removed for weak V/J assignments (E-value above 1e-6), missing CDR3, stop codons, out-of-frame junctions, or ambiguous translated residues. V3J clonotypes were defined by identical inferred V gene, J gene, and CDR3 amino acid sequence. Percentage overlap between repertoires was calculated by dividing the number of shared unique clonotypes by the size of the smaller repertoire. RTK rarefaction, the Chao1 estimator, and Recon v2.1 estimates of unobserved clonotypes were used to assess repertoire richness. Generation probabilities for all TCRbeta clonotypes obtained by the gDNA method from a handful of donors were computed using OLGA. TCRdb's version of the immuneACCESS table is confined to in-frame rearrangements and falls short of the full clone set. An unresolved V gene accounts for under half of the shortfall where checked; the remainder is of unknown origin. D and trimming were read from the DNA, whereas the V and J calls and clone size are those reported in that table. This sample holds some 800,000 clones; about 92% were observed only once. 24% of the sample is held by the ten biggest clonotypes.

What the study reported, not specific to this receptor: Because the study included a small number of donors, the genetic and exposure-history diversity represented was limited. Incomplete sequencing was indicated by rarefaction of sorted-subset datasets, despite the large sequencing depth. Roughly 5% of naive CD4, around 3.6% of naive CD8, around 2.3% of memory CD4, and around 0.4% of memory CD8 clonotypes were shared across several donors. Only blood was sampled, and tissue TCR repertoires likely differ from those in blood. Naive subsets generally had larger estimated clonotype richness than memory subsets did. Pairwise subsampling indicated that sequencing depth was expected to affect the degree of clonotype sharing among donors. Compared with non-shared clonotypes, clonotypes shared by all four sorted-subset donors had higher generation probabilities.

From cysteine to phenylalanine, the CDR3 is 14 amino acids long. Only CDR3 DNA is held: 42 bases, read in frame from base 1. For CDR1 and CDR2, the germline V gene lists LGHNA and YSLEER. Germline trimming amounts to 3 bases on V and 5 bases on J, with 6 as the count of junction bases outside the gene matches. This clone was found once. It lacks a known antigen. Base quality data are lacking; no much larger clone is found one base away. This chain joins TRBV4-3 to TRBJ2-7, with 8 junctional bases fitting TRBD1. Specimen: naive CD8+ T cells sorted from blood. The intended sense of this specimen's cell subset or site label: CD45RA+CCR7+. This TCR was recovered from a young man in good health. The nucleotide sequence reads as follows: TGCGCCAGCAGCCAGTGGACAGGGTCTGACGAGCAGTACTTC. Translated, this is CASSQWTGSDEQYF.